This T cell receptor (beta chain) emerged from a study of cytotoxic CD8 clonotypes in ibrutinib-treated CLL. General study points: Starting clonality was above that of age-matched healthy donors and tracked circulating CD8+ T-cell counts. Treatment saw public clonotypes, which were uncommon, either contract or stay stable. At ibrutinib response, clonality increased, and at progression it declined back toward baseline.

As for this clone: Its antigen remains unidentified.

The germline V gene has CDR1 SNHLY and CDR2 FYNNEI. CDR3 length equals 11 residues. The V gene lost 6 bases and the J gene lost 1 base, with 3 bases spanning the gap. A 1 in 200,000 to 1 in 1 million T cell depth was the sequencing target. Measured with immunoSEQ multiplex PCR; TCRdb has only the in-frame clones, and not every one. The repertoire holds approximately 300,000 clones, with about 80% as singletons. This chain joins TRBV2 and TRBJ1-1; the D is unclear. The specimen comprised PBMCs, sampled before ibrutinib treatment. This sequence originates from a human donor with chronic lymphocytic leukemia. Written as DNA, the CDR3 is TGTGCCAGCAGCAAGAACACTGAAGCTTTCTTT. Protein: CASSKNTEAFF.